The rows below give T cell receptor beta chains drawn from one sample of a study of blood T cell repertoires in COVID-19. Profiled with immunoSEQ multiplex PCR; TCRdb holds only in-frame clones, not every one. The sample has over 55,000 clones, approximately 80% seen once. What was sequenced was PBMCs or T cells enriched from blood (not recorded which). All receptors come from a woman between 40 and 50 years old with acute COVID-19. The CDR3 runs from the conserved cysteine through the conserved F or W. A D gene is named only where the DNA matches it firmly. Where a row states a size, it is once, few, many or the class of an expanded clone; other rows omit it.

size: .; V: TRBV5-5; J: TRBJ1-2; D: .; CDR3: CASSLQGGDYGYTF; DNA: TGTGCCAGCAGCTTGCAAGGCGGCGACTATGGCTACACCTTC
size: once; V: TRBV3-1/TRBV3-2; J: TRBJ1-1; D: .; CDR3: CASSQGPTEAFF; DNA: TGTGCCAGCAGCCAAGGGCCCACTGAAGCTTTCTTT
size: once; V: TRBV15; J: TRBJ2-1; D: .; CDR3: CATSTRSGTSTQGPYNEQFF; DNA: TGTGCCACCAGCACCAGGTCGGGGACAAGCACCCAGGGCCCCTACAATGAGCAGTTCTTC
size: .; V: TRBV28; J: TRBJ2-4; D: TRBD2; CDR3: CASSGNGLAGGIIAKNIQYF; DNA: TGTGCCAGCAGTGGCAACGGACTAGCGGGAGGGATTATAGCCAAAAACATTCAGTACTTC
size: .; V: TRBV29-1; J: TRBJ1-2; D: .; CDR3: CSVEGGGGYGYTF; DNA: TGCAGCGTTGAAGGTGGCGGGGGGTATGGCTACACCTTC
size: .; V: TRBV7-9; J: TRBJ2-3; D: TRBD2; CDR3: CASSQRDYTYTQYF; DNA: TGTGCCAGCAGCCAGCGGGACTACACATATACGCAGTATTTT
size: .; V: TRBV27; J: TRBJ2-1; D: TRBD1; CDR3: CASSLRQGGNEQFF; DNA: TGTGCCAGCAGTTTGAGACAGGGTGGGAATGAGCAGTTCTTC
size: .; V: TRBV20-1; J: TRBJ1-1; D: .; CDR3: CSAVVNSAFF; DNA: TGCAGTGCGGTAGTCAATAGCGCTTTCTTT
size: .; V: TRBV7-9; J: TRBJ2-2; D: .; CDR3: CASSLNRVGGELFF; DNA: TGTGCCAGCAGCTTGAACAGGGTCGGCGGGGAGCTGTTTTTT
size: .; V: TRBV5-1; J: TRBJ2-2; D: TRBD2; CDR3: CASSLLGGGADTGELFF; DNA: TGCGCCAGCAGCTTATTGGGCGGGGGGGCCGACACCGGGGAGCTGTTTTTT
size: once; V: TRBV4-1; J: TRBJ2-1; D: .; CDR3: CASSALGNEQFF; DNA: TGCGCCAGCAGCGCACTAGGGAATGAGCAGTTCTTC
size: once; V: TRBV5-1; J: TRBJ1-1; D: .; CDR3: CASNSERGFRMNTEAFF; DNA: TGCGCCAGCAACTCCGAGAGGGGGTTTAGGATGAACACTGAAGCTTTCTTT
size: .; V: TRBV4-1; J: TRBJ2-1; D: TRBD2; CDR3: CASSQDLAGAQVDEQFF; DNA: TGCGCCAGCAGCCAAGATCTGGCGGGAGCCCAGGTGGATGAGCAGTTCTTC
size: .; V: TRBV19; J: TRBJ2-7; D: TRBD2; CDR3: CASRFSGGSTEQYF; DNA: TGTGCCAGTAGATTCTCTGGCGGGAGTACCGAGCAGTACTTC
size: .; V: TRBV15; J: TRBJ2-1; D: .; CDR3: CATSSFSNEQFF; DNA: TGTGCCACCAGCAGTTTCTCCAATGAGCAGTTCTTC
size: .; V: TRBV10-1; J: TRBJ2-3; D: .; CDR3: CAHSRPYF; DNA: TGCGCCCACTCACGCCCGTATTTT
size: .; V: TRBV6-5; J: TRBJ1-2; D: .; CDR3: CASSYDSMVGYTF; DNA: TGTGCCAGCAGTTACGATAGTATGGTTGGCTACACCTTC
size: .; V: TRBV7-8; J: TRBJ2-7; D: TRBD2; CDR3: CASSLGRAGSSGSQYF; DNA: TGTGCCAGCAGCTTAGGGCGGGCTGGTTCTAGCGGGAGTCAGTACTTC
size: once; V: TRBV15; J: TRBJ1-4; D: TRBD1; CDR3: CATSRETGYGNEKLFF; DNA: TGTGCCACCAGCAGAGAGACAGGGTACGGTAATGAAAAACTGTTTTTT
size: .; V: TRBV28; J: TRBJ1-2; D: .; CDR3: CASTGGANYGYTF; DNA: TGTGCCAGCACTGGGGGCGCTAACTATGGCTACACCTTC
size: .; V: TRBV27; J: TRBJ2-6; D: .; CDR3: CASSLGGWGANVLTF; DNA: TGTGCCAGCAGTTTAGGGGGGTGGGGGGCCAACGTCCTGACTTTC
size: .; V: TRBV24-1; J: TRBJ2-5; D: TRBD1; CDR3: CATSDLGGQVETQYF; DNA: TGTGCCACCAGTGATTTGGGGGGACAGGTAGAGACCCAGTACTTC
size: .; V: TRBV5-5; J: TRBJ1-5; D: .; CDR3: CASSFGNQPQHF; DNA: TGTGCCAGCAGCTTCGGGAATCAGCCCCAGCATTTT
size: .; V: TRBV14; J: TRBJ1-1; D: .; CDR3: CASSQRTLAITEAFF; DNA: TGTGCCAGCAGCCAACGCACCCTTGCTATCACTGAAGCTTTCTTT
size: few; V: TRBV7-9; J: TRBJ1-1; D: TRBD1; CDR3: CASSGMTGSRTEAFF; DNA: TGTGCCAGCAGCGGAATGACAGGGTCGAGGACTGAAGCTTTCTTT
size: .; V: TRBV6-5; J: TRBJ1-6; D: .; CDR3: CASSPVSDNSPLHF; DNA: TGTGCCAGCAGCCCCGTCAGCGATAATTCACCCCTCCACTTT
size: .; V: TRBV6-5; J: TRBJ2-7; D: TRBD2; CDR3: CASSSGRAAYEQYF; DNA: TGTGCCAGCAGTAGCGGGAGGGCAGCCTACGAGCAGTACTTC
size: .; V: TRBV7-2; J: TRBJ1-1; D: TRBD1; CDR3: CASSTPGTGGTEAFF; DNA: TGTGCCAGCAGCACTCCCGGGACAGGAGGCACTGAAGCTTTCTTT
size: .; V: TRBV15; J: TRBJ2-2; D: TRBD1; CDR3: CATSATDRGDTGELFF; DNA: TGTGCCACCAGCGCTACGGACAGGGGGGACACCGGGGAGCTGTTTTTT
size: .; V: TRBV28; J: TRBJ2-7; D: .; CDR3: CASSSTAYEQYF; DNA: TGTGCCAGCAGTTCAACAGCCTACGAGCAGTACTTC
size: .; V: TRBV21-1; J: TRBJ2-6; D: .; CDR3: CASSKRGQGGFSGANVLTF; DNA: TGTGCCAGCAGCAAACGGGGGCAGGGAGGGTTTTCAGGGGCCAACGTCCTGACTTTC